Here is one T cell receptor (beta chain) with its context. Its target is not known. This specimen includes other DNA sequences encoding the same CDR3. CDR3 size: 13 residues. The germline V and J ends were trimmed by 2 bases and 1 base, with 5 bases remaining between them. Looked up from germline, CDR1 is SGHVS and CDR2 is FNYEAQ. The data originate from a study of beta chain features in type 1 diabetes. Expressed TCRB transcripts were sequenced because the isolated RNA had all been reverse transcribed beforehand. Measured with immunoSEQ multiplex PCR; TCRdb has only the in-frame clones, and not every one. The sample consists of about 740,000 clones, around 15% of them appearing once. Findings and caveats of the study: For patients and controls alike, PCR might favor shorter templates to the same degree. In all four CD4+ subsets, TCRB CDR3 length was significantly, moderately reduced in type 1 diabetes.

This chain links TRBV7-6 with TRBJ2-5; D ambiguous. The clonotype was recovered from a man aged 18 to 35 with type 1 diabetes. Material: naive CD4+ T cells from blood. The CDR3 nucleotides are TGTGCCAGCAGCTTAACAGTCCAAGAGACCCAGTACTTC. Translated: CASSLTVQETQYF.